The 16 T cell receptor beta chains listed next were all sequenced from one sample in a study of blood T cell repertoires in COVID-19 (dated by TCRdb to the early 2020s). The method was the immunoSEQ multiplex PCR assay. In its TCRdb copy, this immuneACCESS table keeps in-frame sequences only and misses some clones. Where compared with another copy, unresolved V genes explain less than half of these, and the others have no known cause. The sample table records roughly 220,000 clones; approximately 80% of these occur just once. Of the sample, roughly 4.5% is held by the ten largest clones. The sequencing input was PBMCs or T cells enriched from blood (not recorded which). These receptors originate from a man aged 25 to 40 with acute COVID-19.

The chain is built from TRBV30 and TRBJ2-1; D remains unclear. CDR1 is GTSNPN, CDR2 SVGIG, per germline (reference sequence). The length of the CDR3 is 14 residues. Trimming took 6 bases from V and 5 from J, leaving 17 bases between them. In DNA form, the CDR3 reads TGTGCCTGCCCAATGAACTCATACCACAATGAGCAGTTCTTC. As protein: CACPMNSYHNEQFF.

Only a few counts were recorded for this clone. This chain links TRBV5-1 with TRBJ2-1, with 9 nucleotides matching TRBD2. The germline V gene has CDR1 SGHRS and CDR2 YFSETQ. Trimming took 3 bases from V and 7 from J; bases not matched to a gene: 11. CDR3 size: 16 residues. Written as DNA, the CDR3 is TGCGCCAGCAGCTCAGGACTAGCGTCGGTATGGAATGAGCAGTTCTTC. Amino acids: CASSSGLASVWNEQFF.

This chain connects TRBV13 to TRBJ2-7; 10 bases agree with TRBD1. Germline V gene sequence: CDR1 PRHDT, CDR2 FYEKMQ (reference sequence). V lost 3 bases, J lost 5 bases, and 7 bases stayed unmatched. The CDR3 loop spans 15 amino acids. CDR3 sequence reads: CASSLIPGQGNEQYF. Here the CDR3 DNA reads TGTGCCAGCAGCTTGATACCGGGACAGGGGAACGAGCAGTACTTC.

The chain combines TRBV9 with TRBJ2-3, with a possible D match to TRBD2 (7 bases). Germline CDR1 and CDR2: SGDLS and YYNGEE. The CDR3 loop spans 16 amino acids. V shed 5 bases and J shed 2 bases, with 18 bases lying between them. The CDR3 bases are TGTGCCAGCAGTCCCAGGGAGGGGGATTCCACAGATACGCAGTATTTT. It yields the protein CASSPREGDSTDTQYF.

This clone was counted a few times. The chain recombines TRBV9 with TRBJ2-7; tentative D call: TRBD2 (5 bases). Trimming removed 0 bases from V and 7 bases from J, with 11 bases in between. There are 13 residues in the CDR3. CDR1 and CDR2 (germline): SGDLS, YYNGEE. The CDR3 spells CASSVDPPGEQYF. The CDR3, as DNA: TGTGCCAGCAGCGTAGACCCCCCGGGAGAGCAGTACTTC.

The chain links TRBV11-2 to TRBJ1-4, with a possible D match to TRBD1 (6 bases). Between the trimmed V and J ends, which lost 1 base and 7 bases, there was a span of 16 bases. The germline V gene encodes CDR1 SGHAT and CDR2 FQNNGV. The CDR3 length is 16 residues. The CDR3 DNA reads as TGTGCCAGCAGCTTAGGGGTTGGGGGCGGACGTGAAAAACTGTTTTTT. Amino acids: CASSLGVGGGREKLFF.

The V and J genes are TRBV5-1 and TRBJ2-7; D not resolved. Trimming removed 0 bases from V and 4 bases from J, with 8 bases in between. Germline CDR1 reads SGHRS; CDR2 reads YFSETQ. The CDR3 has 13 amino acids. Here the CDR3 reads CASSLGQMYEQYF. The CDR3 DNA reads TGCGCCAGCAGCTTGGGGCAGATGTACGAGCAGTACTTC. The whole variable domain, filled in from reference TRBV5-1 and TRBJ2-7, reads KAGVTQTPRYLIKTRGQQVTLSCSPISGHRSVSWYQQTPGQGLQFLFEYFSETQRNKGNFPGRFSGRQFSNSRSEMNVSTLELGDSALYLCASSLGQMYEQYFGPGTRLTVT.

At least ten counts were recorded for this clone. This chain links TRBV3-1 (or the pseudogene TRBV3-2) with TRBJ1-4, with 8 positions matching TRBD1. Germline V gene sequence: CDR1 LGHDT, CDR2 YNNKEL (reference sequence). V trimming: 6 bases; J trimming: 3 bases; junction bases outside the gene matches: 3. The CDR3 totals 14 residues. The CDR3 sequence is CASRQGAANEKLFF. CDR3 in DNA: TGTGCCAGCAGGCAGGGGGCCGCTAATGAAAAACTGTTTTTT.

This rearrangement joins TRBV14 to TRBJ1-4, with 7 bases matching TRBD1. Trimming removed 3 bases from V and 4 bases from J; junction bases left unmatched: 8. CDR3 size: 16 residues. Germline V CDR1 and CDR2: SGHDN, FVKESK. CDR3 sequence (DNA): TGTGCCAGCAGCCAGACAGGGCTACCCGGTAATGAAAAACTGTTTTTT. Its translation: CASSQTGLPGNEKLFF.

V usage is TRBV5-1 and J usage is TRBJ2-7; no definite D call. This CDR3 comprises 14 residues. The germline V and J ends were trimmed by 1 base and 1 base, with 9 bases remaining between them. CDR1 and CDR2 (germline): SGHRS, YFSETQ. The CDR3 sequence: CASSLSVLSYEQYF. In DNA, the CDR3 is TGCGCCAGCAGCTTGTCAGTCCTGTCCTACGAGCAGTACTTC.

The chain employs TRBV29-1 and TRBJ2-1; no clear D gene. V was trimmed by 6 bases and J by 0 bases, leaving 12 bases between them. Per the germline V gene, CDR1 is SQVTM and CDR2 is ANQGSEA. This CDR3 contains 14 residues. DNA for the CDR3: TGCAGCGTCGCCCAGGTTAGCTCCTACAATGAGCAGTTCTTC. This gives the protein CSVAQVSSYNEQFF.

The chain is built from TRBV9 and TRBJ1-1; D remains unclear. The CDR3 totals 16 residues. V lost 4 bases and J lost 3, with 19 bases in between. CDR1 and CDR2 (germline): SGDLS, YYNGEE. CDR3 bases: TGTGCCAGCAGCCCTCGGGATCCCCTTCTCGACACTGAAGCTTTCTTT. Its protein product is CASSPRDPLLDTEAFF.

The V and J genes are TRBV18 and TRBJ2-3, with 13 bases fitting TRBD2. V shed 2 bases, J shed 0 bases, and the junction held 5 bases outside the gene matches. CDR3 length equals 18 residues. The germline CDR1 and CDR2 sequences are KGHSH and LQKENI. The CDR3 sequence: CASSPRTSGGSSTDTQYF. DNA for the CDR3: TGTGCCAGCTCACCAAGGACTAGCGGGGGTTCTAGCACAGATACGCAGTATTTT.

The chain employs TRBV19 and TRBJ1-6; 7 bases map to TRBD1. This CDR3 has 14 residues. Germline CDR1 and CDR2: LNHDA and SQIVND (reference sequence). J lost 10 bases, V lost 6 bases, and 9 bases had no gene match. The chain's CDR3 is CASRRPETGSPLHF. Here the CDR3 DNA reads TGTGCCAGTAGAAGGCCGGAGACAGGGTCACCCCTCCACTTT.

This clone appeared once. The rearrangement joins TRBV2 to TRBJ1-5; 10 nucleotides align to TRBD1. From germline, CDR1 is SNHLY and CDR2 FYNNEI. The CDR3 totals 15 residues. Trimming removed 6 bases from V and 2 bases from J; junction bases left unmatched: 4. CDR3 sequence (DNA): TGTGCCAGCAGAGGGACAGGGGCGGGCAATCAGCCCCAGCATTTT. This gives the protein CASRGTGAGNQPQHF.

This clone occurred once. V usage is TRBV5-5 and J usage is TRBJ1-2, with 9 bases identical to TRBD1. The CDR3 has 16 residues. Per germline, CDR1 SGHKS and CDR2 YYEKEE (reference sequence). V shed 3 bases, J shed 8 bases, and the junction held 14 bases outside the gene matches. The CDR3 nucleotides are TGTGCCAGCAGCTCCATAATGGACAGGGGAGGAGGGGGCTACACCTTC. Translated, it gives CASSSIMDRGGGGYTF.